The 14 T cell receptor beta chains presented below share a single source sample, sequenced in a study of blood T cell repertoires in COVID-19. Method: immunoSEQ multiplex PCR; TCRdb's copy keeps in-frame clones and lacks some. The sample includes about 260,000 clones, about 88% of them seen just once. The specimen sequenced was peripheral blood. The receptors were gathered from a man between 60 and 70 years old who had recovered from COVID-19.

This clone was seen only once. The chain joins TRBV5-1 to TRBJ2-7; 8 nucleotides match TRBD2. CDR3 length equals 15 residues. Germline V gene data show CDR1 as SGHRS and CDR2 as YFSETQ. The J segment lost 3 bases and the V segment lost 2 bases, leaving 7 bases of the junction unmatched. CDR3: CASSFGRGVNYEQYF. The CDR3 bases are TGCGCCAGCAGCTTCGGGAGGGGGGTGAACTACGAGCAGTACTTC.

As to this clone: At one end, the junction sequence differs from germline, possibly due to a read error. The V and J genes are TRBV10-2 and TRBJ2-7, with a tentative D call TRBD2 (7 bases). The germline CDR1 and CDR2 sequences are WSHSY and SAAADI. The CDR3 consists of 13 residues. This CDR3 reads CPSSRGGGNEQYF. The CDR3 DNA follows: TGCCCCAGCAGTCGAGGGGGGGGCAACGAGCAGTACTTC.

The rearrangement links TRBV5-6 to TRBJ1-2; TRBD1 agrees at 9 bases. Trimming took 4 bases from V and 6 from J; bases not matched to a gene: 7. This CDR3 is 14 amino acids long. Germline V lookup: CDR1 SGHDT, CDR2 YYEEEE. CDR3 sequence reads: CASSSTGGVDGYTF. The CDR3 nucleotides read TGTGCCAGCAGCAGCACAGGGGGCGTCGATGGCTACACCTTC.

This clone was observed a handful of times. J is TRBJ2-2 and V is TRBV24-1; D is uncertain. The CDR3 is 14 amino acids. Trimming took off 0 bases at V and 5 bases at J, with 6 bases between the two ends. Germline CDR1 and CDR2: KGHDR and SFDVKD. The CDR3 bases are TGTGCCACCAGTGATTTGGCCACAACCGGGGAGCTGTTTTTT. It translates to CATSDLATTGELFF.

V gene TRBV27 combines with J gene TRBJ1-5, with a tentative D call TRBD1 (5 bases). Germline CDR1 MNHEY, CDR2 SMNVEV (reference sequence). This CDR3 is built from 16 residues. Trimming stripped 0 bases from V and 1 base from J, with 10 bases between. CDR3 amino acids: CASSLSWAGSNQPQHF. The DNA of the CDR3 is TGTGCCAGCAGTTTATCCTGGGCAGGGAGCAATCAGCCCCAGCATTTT.

This clone has a single count. Different DNA sequences within this sample yield the same CDR3. The chain carries TRBV27 and TRBJ1-2; 11 bases map to TRBD1. The germline V gene has CDR1 MNHEY and CDR2 SMNVEV (reference sequence). The CDR3 consists of 15 residues. V dropped 5 bases and J dropped 3; count of bases not matched to a gene: 5. The CDR3 sequence: CASSPGTGGYYGYTF. The CDR3 DNA follows: TGTGCCAGCAGTCCCGGGACAGGGGGGTACTATGGCTACACCTTC.

The chain couples TRBV5-6 to TRBJ2-2; possibly TRBD1 for D (6 bases). CDR3 size: 16 residues. Germline CDR1 SGHDT, CDR2 YYEEEE. Between the trimmed V and J ends, which lost 0 bases and 5 bases, there was a span of 14 bases. The CDR3 DNA sequence: TGTGCCAGCAGCTTGGATTTAGGCAGGGGAACCGGGGAGCTGTTTTTT. Translating gives CASSLDLGRGTGELFF. Together with reference TRBV5-6 and TRBJ2-2, the CDR3 gives the full variable domain: DAGVTQSPTHLIKTRGQQVTLRCSPKSGHDTVSWYQQALGQGPQFIFQYYEEEERQRGNFPDRFSGHQFPNYSSELNVNALLLGDSALYLCASSLDLGRGTGELFFGEGSRLTVL.

The chain combines TRBV10-1 with TRBJ1-2, with D possibly matching TRBD1 (6 bases). The V end lost 6 bases, the J end lost 8 bases, and 16 bases lay between the germline ends. Germline-derived CDR1 and CDR2 are WNHNN and SYGVQD (reference sequence). The CDR3 totals 13 residues. For the CDR3, the DNA is TGCGCCAGCAGCAACAGGGTAGCACAGGGCTACACCTTC. It codes for CASSNRVAQGYTF.

This CDR3 is CASGGWIGYTF. The DNA for the CDR3 is TGTGCCAGCGGGGGCTGGATAGGCTACACCTTC. V is TRBV12-3 or TRBV12-4 and J is TRBJ1-2, with D possibly matching TRBD1 (6 bases). The V and J ends lost 8 bases and 8 bases respectively, with 12 bases between them. The CDR3 runs to 11 residues.

This sequence joins TRBV19 and TRBJ2-4; 7 nucleotides align to TRBD1. The CDR3 consists of 17 residues. The V gene end was trimmed by 1 base and the J gene end by 0 bases; junction bases not matched to a gene: 6. Germline V gene data show CDR1 as LNHDA and CDR2 as SQIVND (reference sequence). CDR3 sequence reads: CASSIAQGDRAKNIQYF. Written as DNA, the CDR3 is TGTGCCAGTAGTATAGCCCAGGGGGACCGAGCCAAAAACATTCAGTACTTC.

This clone has just a few counts. V gene TRBV5-1 combines with J gene TRBJ2-2; TRBD2 matches 11 bases. The CDR3 runs 17 residues. With 5 bases clipped from V and 1 base from J, the junction kept 7 bases outside the gene matches. Germline CDR1 SGHRS, CDR2 YFSETQ. For the CDR3, the DNA is TGCGCCAGCAGGTCCGGGACTAGCGGACAGAACACCGGGGAGCTGTTTTTT. Amino acids: CASRSGTSGQNTGELFF. The full variable domain, with the rest looked up from reference TRBV5-1 and TRBJ2-2, is KAGVTQTPRYLIKTRGQQVTLSCSPISGHRSVSWYQQTPGQGLQFLFEYFSETQRNKGNFPGRFSGRQFSNSRSEMNVSTLELGDSALYLCASRSGTSGQNTGELFFGEGSRLTVL.

This chain connects TRBV2 to TRBJ1-4; a possible D gene is TRBD1 (5 bases). CDR3 length equals 16 residues. Trimming removed 4 bases at V and 0 bases at J, with 12 bases between. Germline lookup yields CDR1 SNHLY and CDR2 FYNNEI. The CDR3 is CASSGQGFATNEKLFF. CDR3 coding DNA: TGTGCCAGCAGTGGCCAGGGATTTGCAACTAATGAAAAACTGTTTTTT.

This chain joins TRBV3-1 (or the pseudogene TRBV3-2) and TRBJ1-2, with TRBD1 matching over 10 bases. V was clipped by 6 bases and J by 4 bases; unmatched bases: 2. The length of the CDR3 is 13 residues. The V gene's germline CDR1 is LGHDT and CDR2 YNNKEL (reference sequence). The CDR3 DNA reads TGTGCCAGCAGGACAGGGGGCGGCTATGGCTACACCTTC. The encoded protein is CASRTGGGYGYTF.

This clone was seen just once. V gene TRBV6-5 combines with J gene TRBJ2-3; D unresolved. Trimming took 4 bases from V and 2 from J, leaving 10 bases between them. Per the germline V gene, CDR1 is MNHEY and CDR2 is SVGAGI. CDR3 size: 14 residues. Written as DNA, the CDR3 is TGTGCCAGCAGTTCCCGGGTCGACACAGATACGCAGTATTTT. Translation: CASSSRVDTDTQYF.